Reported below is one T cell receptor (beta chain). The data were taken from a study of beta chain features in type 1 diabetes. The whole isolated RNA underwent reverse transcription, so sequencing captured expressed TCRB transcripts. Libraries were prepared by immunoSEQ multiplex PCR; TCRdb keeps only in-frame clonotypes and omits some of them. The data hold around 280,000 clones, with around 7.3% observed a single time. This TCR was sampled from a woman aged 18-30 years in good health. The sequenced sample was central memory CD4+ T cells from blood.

CDR3 protein: CASSGGQGGQETQYF. The CDR3 nucleotides read TGTGCCAGCAGTGGAGGACAGGGAGGGCAAGAGACCCAGTACTTC. The chain is built from TRBV2 and TRBJ2-5; TRBD1 might be the D (8 bases). Per the germline V gene, CDR1 is SNHLY and CDR2 is FYNNEI. The CDR3 length is 15 residues. V gave up 4 bases and J gave up 2 bases, with 14 bases separating them.